This TCR beta chain was sequenced during a study of cytomegalovirus exposure and HLA in healthy donors (dated by TCRdb to between 2016 and 2019). For the wider study: According to an earlier analysis of around 600 of the donors, some 180 million T cells yielded 90 million to 140 million unique TCR beta sequences and less than 300 Gb of sequence data. All discovery cohort repertoires had been generated using a single sequencing platform. Five DR-DQ haplotypes were treated as single units for association and clustering because of strong linkage in the cohort. In the later analysis, no new phenotypic data were used to find candidate immune exposures; instead, reliance was placed on TCR beta sequences and their occurrence across donors. Roughly 300 gigabases of sequencing data and 70 million to 100 million unique TCR sequences were included in an early release covering 550 to 800 HLA-typed donors. Of the roughly 410 genotyped donors, 75% to 85% were placed in the genetic ancestry cluster associated with self-reported Caucasian donors. A later genetic analysis took genome-wide SNP genotypes for about 65% of the 666 donors and used that subset as a discovery cohort. The T cell repertoires of roughly 660 subjects were profiled by immunosequencing and related to cytomegalovirus serostatus. To predict cytomegalovirus infection status, the study combined high-throughput TCR immunosequencing, statistical association of individual TCRs with disease status, and machine learning. Class I and class II HLA loci were covered by the typing at four-digit resolution. Donor age, sex, ethnicity and CMV serostatus were compiled alongside the repertoire data. Among some 410 genotyped donors of the cohort, an average of approximately 240,000 unique TCR beta nucleotide sequences was sequenced per donor, of which about 18% were non-productive. The study aimed to test whether cataloging public T cell receptors could reveal signatures of past pathogen exposure. An earlier analysis of 587 of the donors used high-throughput TCR beta sequencing to judge whether each TCR beta V gene segment behaved as functional or pseudogenic. In a later analysis, previously published TCR beta repertoires from 600 to 850 donors were re-analyzed and high-resolution HLA genotyping was added so that TCR occurrence patterns could be studied. The number of donors typed differed by locus, with about 629-640 for A, B, C, DRB1 and DQB1, roughly 550 for DQA1, about 610 for DPA1, and 472 for DPB1. In addition to the first cohort of 666 subjects, a separate validation cohort of 120 different subjects was used.

The study at large found these results: A cluster of highly shared sequence variants was judged likely to be a technical artifact of the sequencing pipeline. The earlier analysis of 587 of the donors excluded fewer than 20 rarely observed V segments, including chromosome 9 orphons, because counts were too low. In a later genetic analysis, a missense DCLRE1C variant was associated with V-gene and J-gene trimming of TCR beta chains, and the association was replicated in an independent cohort. A later analysis found that TCR association rates varied across HLA loci, with DRB1 alleles showing the most associated TCRs and HLA-C alleles the fewest. In a later genetic analysis, fewer N-insertions in productive TCRs were reported among donors in an Asian-associated ancestry cluster than the roughly 640-donor mean. The cohort was sequenced for TCR beta chains only, and without alpha or paired-chain data the features that could be detected were limited. The study listed approximately 150 TCR beta chains as associated with cytomegalovirus. When HLA alleles, especially DR and DQ, strongly co-occurred, TCR associations were difficult to assign to individual alleles. While some public TCRs were present in many individuals, most TCR sequences turned up only very rarely across donors. A later analysis found that HLA-associated TCR beta chains were more clonally expanded and had lower generation probabilities than equally common non-associated chains. Presence/absence analyses assumed roughly uniform sequencing depth across donors, an assumption that may not hold. Some IMGT-functional V segments, including TRBV6-2 and TRBV6-3, could not be distinguished by the 87-base-pair reads and were therefore excluded. Because HLA typing was missing for some donors at each locus, association tests included only the typed subset. Correlated functional status among segregating V segments might be attributable to linkage disequilibrium, but an unknown experimental factor could not be ruled out. According to a later analysis, parvovirus B19, influenza, CMV and Epstein-Barr virus appeared linked to several top co-occurrence clusters. In vitro tests confirmed that three of the cytomegalovirus-associated TCR beta chains recognize cytomegalovirus antigens. Broadly in line with IMGT annotations, most TCR beta V segments showed up in productive rearrangements about 90% or about 30% of the time in an earlier analysis of around 550 of the donors. According to a later analysis, most CMV-associated TCR beta chains appeared to be HLA-restricted, and the HLA associations seemed to be driven largely by CMV exposure. The authors suggested that the approach could potentially be extended to other disease states and immunological phenotypes. A further reported finding was that TCR beta sequences accurately predicted the HLA-A and HLA-B alleles for most subjects in the first cohort. For the cohort, immune exposure information was limited to CMV serostatus. At a false discovery rate of 0.05, a later analysis linked 16,951 TCR beta sequences to specific HLA alleles. The classifier was reported to diagnose cytomegalovirus status with high specificity and sensitivity in both the original cohort and the validation cohort.

The cohort consisted of more than 650 healthy bone marrow donors. Cohort members were all nominally healthy when sampled, although unrecorded immune exposures were likely present. The donor was CMV seronegative and was included in the group of about 350 seronegative cohort members. A peripheral blood sample was collected from each donor, and TCR beta sequencing was performed on peripheral blood mononuclear cells. The Qiagen DNeasy Blood Extraction Kit was used to extract genomic DNA from the blood cell samples. The library was produced with the immunoSEQ multiplex PCR assay. For the multiplex PCR, a mixture combining 60 forward primers for TCR Vbeta segments and 13 reverse primers for TCR Jbeta segments was used. Amplification of the CDR3 region of rearranged TCR beta genes was performed with a multiplex PCR assay on genomic DNA. The amplified TCR beta libraries were sequenced on the Illumina HiSeq System as 87-base-pair reads. The authors processed their data as follows. A later analysis counted 75 million to 100 million unique TCR beta chains across the 666 repertoires, and approximately 11 million of these chains were shared by at least two donors. Raw reads were error-corrected and collapsed into unique sequences with a nearest-neighbor algorithm that merged closely related sequences to remove PCR and sequencing errors. CDR3 sequences were aligned to IMGT reference sequences to assign V, D and J gene segments. For a sequence to be retained, at least a six-nucleotide match to both a V gene segment and a J gene segment was required. Rearrangements were classified as productive when the CDR3 lacked stop codons and remained in frame with V and J, and all other rearrangements were classified as non-productive. Following IMGT convention, CDR3 was defined as the stretch from the second conserved V-encoded cysteine to the conserved J-encoded phenylalanine. In an earlier analysis of around 640 of the donors, sequences lacking an unambiguous match to a single V gene segment were excluded. In an earlier analysis of approximately 550 of the donors, V segments were called functional above 56.7% productive rearrangements and were called segregating when the between-donor standard deviation exceeded 5%. A statistical classification framework was built for diagnosing cytomegalovirus status from the catalog of TCR beta chain sequences. In a later analysis, V and J genes were assigned by comparing TCR nucleotide sequences against IMGT/GENE-DB human TR gene sequences. In a later analysis, CDR3 sequences and most-parsimonious VDJ recombination scenarios were assigned using the TCRdist pipeline. A later analysis defined each TCR beta chain by its CDR3 amino acid sequence plus V-gene family, and excluded reads lacking a unique V-gene family. To address suspected cross-contamination and a sequencing artifact, a later analysis removed a few hundred highly shared, low-generation-probability nucleotide sequences. In a later analysis, a clonal expansion index for each public chain was calculated from normalized within-repertoire ranks of inferred template counts. Generation probabilities in a later analysis came from a VDJ recombination model fitted to out-of-frame rearrangements, and those results were checked against IGoR. In a later analysis, TCR-TCR, TCR-HLA and TCR-CMV co-occurrence was scored with hypergeometric tests, and a repertoire-size bias correction was applied to TCR pairs. False discovery rates were estimated in a later analysis by permuting HLA or CMV assignments 20 times. A later analysis grouped co-occurring TCRs with DBSCAN, adding TCRdist sequence similarity when clustering within HLA-allele-positive subsets. Repertoires with fewer than 30,000 or more than 120,000 public chains were left out of co-occurrence clustering, as were five repertoires with anomalous nucleotide sharing. TCRdb provides this immuneACCESS table in a form limited to in-frame rearrangements. Some clones are lacking; in checked studies, under half of them reflect an unresolved V gene, and why the rest are absent is not known. From that table come the V and J calls and clone size; the DNA was used to work out D and trimming. The sample table holds about 130,000 clones, of which about 78% were seen once. The ten largest clones add up to under 1.5% of the sample.

The germline V gene encodes CDR1 MNHNS and CDR2 SASEGT. V drops 1 base and J drops 4 bases, leaving 8 bases in between. The CDR3 runs 13 residues from the cysteine to the phenylalanine. Only CDR3 DNA is held: 39 bases, read in frame from base 1. Note on this clone: There is no known antigen for this receptor. No base qualities exist here, and no much larger clone lies one base off it.

This TCR was recovered from a man in his forties or fifties in good health and CMV-seronegative. Sequenced input: PBMCs. The chain links TRBV6-1 with TRBJ2-7, with no reliable assignment of the D segment. CDR3 loop: CASSEELIYEQYF. The DNA sequence reads TGTGCCAGCAGTGAAGAACTAATATACGAGCAGTACTTC.